This T cell receptor beta chain was recorded in a study of blood T cells in healthy people across ages. Peripheral blood, about 9.8 milliliters per donor, was collected. J was trimmed by 4 bases and V by 2 bases; bases with no gene match: 15. CDR3 length: 19 residues. Germline CDR1 reads SGHTA; CDR2 reads FQGNSA. PCR was performed a second time for about 7 to 11 cycles using a sample-barcoded 5' primer and a J-beta primer mix. TCRdb re-called the 5' RACE reads with MiXCR, one entry per CDR3 protein. This repertoire shows 720,000 or so distinct CDR3 sequences, less than 45% found once; its top ten account for about 32%. Study observations and caveats: Roughly linear age-related decline in beta diversity appeared, significant by age roughly 40.

This clonotype was counted a few times. Its target is unknown. The sample was blood. V usage is TRBV7-2 and J usage is TRBJ2-5; 11 nucleotides line up with TRBD2. This receptor was taken from a man older than 75 in good health. DNA of the CDR3: TGTGCCAGCAGCTTACGACAGGGTGGTAGCGGGAGGGCCTCAGAGACCCAGTACTTC. Its protein is CASSLRQGGSGRASETQYF.